The subject of this entry is one TCR beta chain. Its antigen remains unidentified. The sample comes from a study of cytomegalovirus exposure and HLA in healthy donors. General study results and limits: The classifier, whose performance was assessed in both the original and validation cohorts, reportedly diagnosed cytomegalovirus status with high specificity and sensitivity.

The PCR had 60 Vbeta and 13 Jbeta primers. Generated by immunoSEQ multiplex PCR, the TCRdb table keeps only in-frame clones and is missing some. This sample has roughly 170,000 clones; around 77% occur once, and the top ten carry approximately 1.8%. The CDR3 length is 12 residues. Germline loops: CDR1 GTSNPN, CDR2 SVGIG (reference sequence). Trimming removed 2 bases at V and 7 bases at J, with 8 bases between. This receptor was obtained from a woman aged 30 to 39 in good health and CMV-seronegative. The source material was PBMCs. The V call is TRBV30, the J call TRBJ1-4; D unclear. In DNA form, the CDR3 reads TGTGCCTGGAGTCCAACGGGTGAAAAACTGTTTTTT. Translated, it gives CAWSPTGEKLFF.